A single sample is the source of the 14 T cell receptor beta chains below, sequenced in a study of long-term antiretroviral therapy in people with HIV. Sequencing used immunoSEQ v3.0 at survey level. Assay used: immunoSEQ multiplex PCR; TCRdb lists only in-frame clones, some missing. Of 22,000 or so clones in the sample, about 84% are singletons; the top ten hold roughly 18%. Sequenced here: unsorted PBMCs, sampled 0.5 years before starting antiretroviral therapy. The receptor source for this set is a man in his forties with HIV.

This clone was counted between two and nine times. The chain couples TRBV6-5 to TRBJ1-6, with D uncertain. With 6 bases removed from V and 14 bases from J, the gap between germline ends came to 17 bases. CDR3 length equals 13 residues. The germline CDR1 and CDR2 sequences are MNHEY and SVGAGI. CDR3 protein: CASSSTLVGALHF. In DNA, the CDR3 is TGTGCCAGCAGCTCTACCCTCGTGGGCGCCCTCCACTTT.

CDR3 coding DNA: TGTGCCAGCACCCCCGGGGAGACCCAGTACTTC. Translated, it gives CASTPGETQYF. The V and J genes are TRBV2 and TRBJ2-5; unclear D gene. The CDR3 runs 11 residues. V lost 7 bases and J 5 bases, leaving 8 bases between the germline ends. CDR1 SNHLY and CDR2 FYNNEI come from the germline V gene.

The chain uses TRBV9 and TRBJ1-1; D not certain. Germline V CDR1 and CDR2: SGDLS, YYNGEE. The CDR3 consists of 14 residues. Trimming cost V 0 bases and J 3 bases, with 9 bases left between them. The DNA of the CDR3 is TGTGCCAGCAGCGTAGGGGGAGGGCACACTGAAGCTTTCTTT. This translates into CASSVGGGHTEAFF.

CDR3: CASSLSETGVENYGYTF. For the CDR3, the DNA is TGCGCCAGCAGCTTGAGCGAGACAGGGGTTGAAAACTATGGCTACACCTTC. This chain links TRBV5-1 with TRBJ1-2; 8 bases fit TRBD1. Germline CDR1 reads SGHRS; CDR2 reads YFSETQ. The CDR3 runs to 17 residues. Trimming took 1 base from V and 2 from J; bases not matched to a gene: 10. The entire variable domain, with the rest obtained from reference TRBV5-1 and TRBJ1-2, is as follows: KAGVTQTPRYLIKTRGQQVTLSCSPISGHRSVSWYQQTPGQGLQFLFEYFSETQRNKGNFPGRFSGRQFSNSRSEMNVSTLELGDSALYLCASSLSETGVENYGYTFGSGTRLTVV.

The chain combines TRBV2 with TRBJ1-5; the D is unclear. The CDR3 is made up of 13 amino acids. Germline CDR1 reads SNHLY; CDR2 reads FYNNEI. Trimming removed 7 bases at V and 4 bases at J, with 11 bases between. CDR3 nucleotides: TGTGCCAGCACGGTGGGGATTAATCAGCCCCAGCATTTT. Amino acid sequence: CASTVGINQPQHF.

The chain couples TRBV4-3 to TRBJ1-1; D is undetermined. This CDR3 region has 14 residues. Germline V gene lookup returns CDR1 LGHNA and CDR2 YSLEER. V was shortened by 4 bases and J by 6 bases, with 15 bases between the two germline ends. The CDR3 protein is CASSRRSNYAEAFF. For the CDR3, the DNA is TGCGCCAGCAGCCGAAGGTCGAATTACGCTGAAGCTTTCTTT.

The chain is built from TRBV28 and TRBJ2-1; 12 bases map to TRBD1. CDR3 length equals 17 residues. CDR1 MDHEN and CDR2 SYDVKM come from the germline V gene. V shed 7 bases and J 7 bases; nucleotides not matched to a gene: 14. This CDR3 is CASTPSYGGQGANEQFF. The CDR3, as DNA: TGTGCCAGCACCCCTTCCTATGGGGGACAGGGGGCGAATGAGCAGTTCTTC.

The gene calls are TRBV5-5 and TRBJ2-3; 11 positions match TRBD1. The CDR3 contains 15 residues. V lost 0 bases and J lost 5; bases outside the gene matches: 2. Germline V lookup: CDR1 SGHKS, CDR2 YYEKEE (reference sequence). CDR3 loop: CASSLGDRGIDTQYF. The CDR3 nucleotides are TGTGCCAGCAGCTTGGGGGACAGGGGGATAGATACGCAGTATTTT.

This sequence joins TRBV9 and TRBJ1-5; tentative D call: TRBD1 (5 bases). Trimming took 4 bases from V and 3 from J, leaving 11 bases between them. Germline V gene data show CDR1 as SGDLS and CDR2 as YYNGEE. The CDR3 covers 14 residues. The CDR3: CASSRTLNNQPQHF. The CDR3 DNA is TGTGCCAGCAGCAGGACACTGAACAATCAGCCCCAGCATTTT.

V gene TRBV7-9 combines with J gene TRBJ1-5; D remains unclear. CDR1 SEHNR and CDR2 FQNEAQ come from the germline V gene (reference sequence). V lost 1 base to trimming and J lost 6 bases, with 4 bases between them. The CDR3 has 12 residues. The CDR3 bases are TGTGCCAGCAGCTTAGGGATTCAGCCCCAGCATTTT. This sequence encodes CASSLGIQPQHF.

This clone was observed a few times. The DNA of the CDR3 is TGTGCCAGCAGCCAATCGGGACTTCCCCAGCATTTT. Its protein is CASSQSGLPQHF. The chain couples TRBV13 to TRBJ1-5; possible D gene TRBD1, 5 bases. The CDR3 sequence is 12 residues long. Trimming stripped 5 bases from V and 10 bases from J, with 12 bases between. Per the germline V gene, CDR1 is PRHDT and CDR2 is FYEKMQ (reference sequence). Using reference TRBV13 and TRBJ1-5 for the parts outside the CDR3, the full variable domain is AAGVIQSPRHLIKEKRETATLKCYPIPRHDTVYWYQQGPGQDPQFLISFYEKMQSDKGSIPDRFSAQQFSDYHSELNMSSLELGDSALYFCASSQSGLPQHFGDGTRLSIL.

V is TRBV5-1 and J is TRBJ2-3, with TRBD2 as a possible D gene (6 bases). Germline-derived CDR1 and CDR2 are SGHRS and YFSETQ. The CDR3 has 16 residues. V was clipped by 3 bases and J by 6 bases, with 20 bases between them. CDR3 DNA sequence: TGCGCCAGCAGCTCGGGTGGGACTCTAGATACCGATACGCAGTATTTT. Translation: CASSSGGTLDTDTQYF.

The chain has TRBV9 and TRBJ2-1; the match to TRBD2 covers 7 bases. The CDR3 is 11 residues long. The germline gives CDR1 SGDLS, CDR2 YYNGEE. J lost 10 bases, V lost 3 bases, and 1 base had no gene match. The CDR3 DNA sequence: TGTGCCAGCAGCGCTAGCGGCGAGCAGTTCTTC. It encodes CASSASGEQFF.

A few counts support this clone. The genes are TRBV10-3 and TRBJ1-2; D ambiguous. V was clipped by 5 bases and J by 4 bases, with 17 bases between them. This CDR3 is built from 15 residues. Germline CDR1 and CDR2: ENHRY and SYGVKD. For the CDR3, the DNA is TGTGCCATCAGTAAGCCGGACCTCGTTCCCTATGGCTACACCTTC. As protein: CAISKPDLVPYGYTF.